This T cell receptor beta chain derives from a study of cytomegalovirus exposure and HLA in healthy donors (TCRdb year 2017). Notes on the research overall: An earlier analysis of 550 to 700 of the donors reported 250 to 350 Gb of sequence data and around 110 million unique TCR beta sequences from 150 million to 200 million T cells. An early release covering more than 500 HLA-typed donors comprised about 300 gigabases of sequencing data and around 86 million unique TCR sequences. Of the approximately 400 genotyped donors, roughly 80% fell in the genetic ancestry cluster associated with self-reported Caucasian donors. The study aimed to test whether signatures of past pathogen exposure could be identified by cataloging public T cell receptors. The T cell repertoires of 700 or so subjects were profiled by immunosequencing and related to cytomegalovirus serostatus. Besides the first cohort of some 670 subjects, a separate validation cohort made up of roughly 120 different subjects was used. To predict cytomegalovirus infection status, the study brought together high-throughput TCR immunosequencing, statistical association of individual TCRs with disease status, and machine learning. A later analysis re-analyzed previously published TCR beta repertoires from 660 or so donors and added high-resolution HLA genotyping to study TCR occurrence patterns. The later analysis used no new phenotypic data to find candidate immune exposures, relying instead on TCR beta sequences and their occurrence across donors. To decide whether each TCR beta V gene segment behaved as functional or pseudogenic, an earlier analysis of some 600 of the donors relied on high-throughput TCR beta sequencing. Alongside the repertoire data, information on donor age, sex, ethnicity and CMV serostatus was compiled. A later genetic analysis used genome-wide SNP genotypes for 398 of the 666 donors, treating that subset as a discovery cohort. Every discovery cohort repertoire had been produced on one sequencing platform. HLA typing included class I and class II loci at four-digit resolution. Typing coverage varied by locus: about 629-630 donors for A, B, C, DRB1 and DQB1; under 550 for DQA1; nearly 610 for DPA1; around 450 for DPB1. A handful of DR-DQ haplotypes were handled as single units for association and clustering because linkage in the cohort was strong. Among roughly 400 genotyped donors of the cohort, an average of about 240,000 unique TCR beta nucleotide sequences were sequenced per donor, around 18% of them non-productive.

The cohort comprised more than 550 healthy bone marrow donors. At the time of sampling, every cohort member was nominally healthy, though immune exposures that went unrecorded were likely present. The donor was CMV seronegative and belonged to the group of 352 seronegative cohort members. Each donor provided a peripheral blood sample, and peripheral blood mononuclear cells were used for TCR beta sequencing. The Qiagen DNeasy Blood Extraction Kit was used to extract genomic DNA from the blood cell samples. About this clone: The antigen it recognizes is unknown. Within one base of it there is no much larger clone, and no base qualities were kept.

Preparation of the library involved the immunoSEQ multiplex PCR assay. For the multiplex PCR, a mixture combining 60 forward primers for TCR Vbeta segments and 13 reverse primers for TCR Jbeta segments was used. A multiplex PCR assay on genomic DNA amplified the CDR3 region of rearranged TCR beta genes. The Illumina HiSeq System was used to sequence the amplified TCR beta libraries as 87-base-pair reads. The original pipeline was this. A later analysis tallied around 87 million unique TCR beta chains across the 700 or so repertoires, and approximately 9.9 million of those chains were shared by two or more donors. A nearest-neighbor algorithm error-corrected the raw reads and collapsed the reads into unique sequences, merging closely related sequences to remove PCR and sequencing errors. To assign V, D and J gene segments, CDR3 sequences were aligned to IMGT reference sequences. For a sequence to be retained, at least a six-nucleotide match to both a V gene segment and a J gene segment was required. A rearrangement was called productive if the CDR3 had no stop codons and remained in frame with V and J, and every other rearrangement was called non-productive. CDR3 was defined by IMGT convention, running from the second conserved V-encoded cysteine to the conserved J-encoded phenylalanine. The earlier analysis of about 500 of the donors excluded sequences that lacked an unambiguous match to a single V gene segment. In an earlier analysis of 450 to 750 of the donors, a V segment was called functional when productive rearrangements were above 56.7%, and segregating when the standard deviation between donors exceeded 5%. A statistical classification framework was built to diagnose cytomegalovirus status from the catalog of TCR beta chain sequences. V and J gene assignment, in a later analysis, came from comparing TCR nucleotide sequences with IMGT/GENE-DB human TR gene sequences. A later analysis assigned CDR3 sequences and most-parsimonious VDJ recombination scenarios with the TCRdist pipeline. A later analysis defined each TCR beta chain by its CDR3 amino acid sequence plus V-gene family, and excluded reads lacking a unique V-gene family. A later analysis removed roughly 590 highly shared, low-generation-probability nucleotide sequences to deal with suspected cross-contamination and a sequencing artifact. In a later analysis, a clonal expansion index for each public chain was calculated from normalized within-repertoire ranks of inferred template counts. In a later analysis, generation probabilities were computed using a VDJ recombination model fitted to out-of-frame rearrangements, and the results were checked against IGoR. In a later analysis, TCR-TCR, TCR-HLA and TCR-CMV co-occurrence was scored with hypergeometric tests, and a repertoire-size bias correction was applied to TCR pairs. False discovery rates were estimated in a later analysis by permuting HLA or CMV assignments 20 times. In a later analysis, co-occurring TCRs were grouped using DBSCAN, and TCRdist sequence similarity was added for clustering within HLA-allele-positive subsets. Repertoires with fewer than 30,000 or more than 120,000 public chains were left out of co-occurrence clustering, as were about 5 repertoires with anomalous nucleotide sharing. TCRdb obtained this table from immuneACCESS and retained in-frame rearrangements with V and J assigned. These tables miss some clones; where compared with another copy, unresolved V genes account for less than half of the shortfall, and the remainder is unexplained. The DNA gave D and trimming, while V, J and clone size come from that table. For this sample there are about 170,000 clones; 62% appear just once. The ten top clones hold 2.5% to 3.5% of the sample.

From the cysteine through the phenylalanine, the CDR3 covers 15 amino acids. Only CDR3 DNA remains: 45 bases, in frame from the first base. The germline V gene encodes CDR1 MNHEY and CDR2 SVGAGI. After removal of 0 bases from V and 1 base from J, the junction retains 1 base not matched to a gene. On the study overall, not on this receptor specifically: Most CMV-associated TCR beta chains appeared to be HLA-restricted in a later analysis, and the HLA associations seemed to be driven largely by CMV exposure. The classifier was reported to diagnose cytomegalovirus status with high specificity and sensitivity in both the original and validation cohorts. A further reported finding was that TCR beta sequences accurately predicted the HLA-A and HLA-B alleles for most subjects in the first cohort. In a later analysis, HLA-associated TCR beta chains were found to be more clonally expanded and to have lower generation probabilities than equally common non-associated chains. Immune exposure information for the cohort was limited to CMV serostatus. The earlier analysis of 587 of the donors excluded roughly 17 rarely observed V segments, including chromosome 9 orphons, because counts were too low. In a later analysis, TCR association rates were found to vary across HLA loci, with the most associated TCRs seen for DRB1 alleles and the fewest for HLA-C alleles. Sequencing depth was assumed to be roughly uniform across donors in the presence/absence analyses, though that assumption may not hold. At a false discovery rate of 0.05, a later analysis linked around 15,000 TCR beta sequences to specific HLA alleles. A later genetic analysis reported fewer N-insertions in productive TCRs among donors in an Asian-associated ancestry cluster than the approximately 670-donor mean. Correlated functional status among segregating V segments might reflect linkage disequilibrium, but an unknown experimental factor could not be ruled out. The cohort was sequenced for TCR beta chains only, and without alpha or paired-chain data the features that could be detected were limited. Most TCR sequences were seen in very few donors, while some public TCRs were found in many individuals. When HLA alleles, especially DR and DQ, strongly co-occurred, attributing TCR associations to individual alleles was difficult. Because the 87-base-pair reads could not distinguish some IMGT-functional V segments, including TRBV6-2 and TRBV6-3, those segments were excluded. According to a later analysis, parvovirus B19, influenza, CMV and Epstein-Barr virus appeared linked to several top co-occurrence clusters. In the study, approximately 150 TCR beta chains were listed as associated with cytomegalovirus. According to the authors, the approach could potentially be generalized to other disease states and immunological phenotypes. A later genetic analysis associated a missense DCLRE1C variant with V-gene and J-gene trimming of TCR beta chains, and an independent cohort replicated the association. A cluster of highly shared sequence variants was judged likely to represent a technical artifact of the sequencing pipeline. Three of the identified cytomegalovirus-associated TCR beta chains were confirmed in vitro to be specific for cytomegalovirus antigens. Broadly in line with IMGT annotations, most TCR beta V segments showed up in productive rearrangements about 90% or about 30% of the time in an earlier analysis of 450 to 750 of the donors. Because HLA typing was unavailable for some donors at each locus, only the typed subset was used in association tests.

Recombination joined TRBV6-5 with TRBJ2-7, with TRBD2 identical over 9 junction bases. Sample: PBMCs. The TCR was taken from a man aged 35 to 55 in good health and CMV-seronegative. Here is the DNA: TGTGCCAGCAGTTACTCGAGCGGGGGGTCCTACGAGCAGTACTTC. This codes for CASSYSSGGSYEQYF.